The 26 T cell receptor beta chains in this list originate from one sample, sequenced in a study of blood T cell repertoires in COVID-19. Using immunoSEQ multiplex PCR, the repertoire was profiled, and TCRdb retains in-frame clones only, with some absent. The table includes a few hundred thousand clones, roughly 84% detected once. The material sequenced was PBMCs or T cells enriched from blood (not recorded which). The receptor set was obtained from a woman aged 25 to 39 who had recovered from COVID-19.

The V and J genes are TRBV6-5 and TRBJ1-1; TRBD1 aligns across 8 bases. Trimming removed 10 bases from V and 2 bases from J; junction bases left unmatched: 3. From germline, CDR1 is MNHEY and CDR2 SVGAGI. The CDR3 is made up of 12 amino acids. The CDR3, as DNA: TGTGCCACGGACAGGGCTAACACTGAAGCTTTCTTT. Its protein is CATDRANTEAFF.

Worth noting for this clone: This CDR3 is also generated by other DNA sequences in the sample. The CDR3 region is CASSTPGQTYEQYF. CDR3 DNA: TGTGCCAGTAGTACCCCGGGACAGACCTACGAGCAGTACTTC. The V and J genes are TRBV19 and TRBJ2-7, with 7 bases identical to TRBD1. The V and J ends lost 4 bases and 2 bases, in that order; junction bases with no gene match: 5. Germline loops: CDR1 LNHDA, CDR2 SQIVND (reference sequence). The CDR3 spans 14 residues.

The V gene is TRBV19, the J gene TRBJ1-4; D remains ambiguous. Germline V CDR1 and CDR2: LNHDA, SQIVND (reference sequence). V lost 5 bases to trimming and J lost 0 bases, with 13 bases between them. The CDR3 has 16 residues. The CDR3 spells CASSSLYRSTNEKLFF. CDR3 coding DNA: TGTGCCAGTAGTTCCCTTTACAGATCAACTAATGAAAAACTGTTTTTT.

V gene TRBV5-4 combines with J gene TRBJ2-7; TRBD1 agrees at 8 bases. Trimming cost V 4 bases and J 5 bases; bases outside gene matches: 8. CDR3 length: 14 amino acids. The germline V gene has CDR1 SGHNT and CDR2 YYREEE (reference sequence). The chain's CDR3 is CASSPMTGDHEQYF. CDR3 sequence (DNA): TGTGCCAGCAGCCCAATGACAGGGGACCACGAGCAGTACTTC.

On this clone: Other DNA variants within this sample encode the same CDR3. The gene calls are TRBV10-3 and TRBJ2-7; D may be TRBD1 (6 bases). Germline values: CDR1 ENHRY, CDR2 SYGVKD. The CDR3 is 13 amino acids. The V end was cut by 2 bases, the J end by 1 base, with 6 bases between. The CDR3 sequence is CAISEGQSYEQYF. DNA for the CDR3: TGTGCCATCAGTGAGGGACAGTCCTACGAGCAGTACTTC.

The DNA of the CDR3 is TGTGCCAGTAGTATGGTCGGGATGGATTCACCCCTCCACTTT. Its translation is CASSMVGMDSPLHF. The chain couples TRBV19 to TRBJ1-6; no definite D call. This CDR3 region has 14 residues. Trimming cost V 3 bases and J 8 bases, with 11 bases left between them. Germline-derived CDR1 and CDR2 are LNHDA and SQIVND (reference sequence). The variable domain in full, with the rest retrieved from reference TRBV19 and TRBJ1-6, is DGGITQSPKYLFRKEGQNVTLSCEQNLNHDAMYWYRQDPGQGLRLIYYSQIVNDFQKGDIAEGYSVSREKKESFPLTVTSAQKNPTAFYLCASSMVGMDSPLHFGNGTRLTVT.

This sequence joins TRBV7-8 and TRBJ2-5; 12 bases are a match to TRBD2. The CDR3 runs 17 residues. V shed 2 bases, J shed 4 bases, and the junction held 8 bases outside the gene matches. Germline values: CDR1 SGHVS, CDR2 FQNEAQ. The CDR3 here is CASSLRTSGAGGETQYF. The CDR3 nucleotides are TGTGCCAGCAGCTTAAGGACTAGCGGGGCTGGAGGAGAGACCCAGTACTTC.

The chain links TRBV29-1 to TRBJ2-7; D might be TRBD2 (6 bases). With 4 bases removed from V and 0 bases from J, the gap between germline ends came to 13 bases. Germline V gene sequence: CDR1 SQVTM, CDR2 ANQGSEA. The CDR3 spans 14 residues. The CDR3 here is CSVGGTSNSYEQYF. The CDR3 DNA is TGCAGCGTTGGAGGGACTTCCAACTCCTACGAGCAGTACTTC.

This clone was found once. The genes are TRBV4-1 and TRBJ2-5, with 7 bases lining up with TRBD2. The germline V gene encodes CDR1 MGHRA and CDR2 YSYEKL. Trimming took 1 base from V and 5 from J; bases not matched to a gene: 7. The CDR3 covers 15 residues. The CDR3 loop reads CASSQVKGREETQYF. The CDR3 region has the DNA TGCGCCAGCAGCCAAGTTAAAGGGAGGGAGGAGACCCAGTACTTC.

The chain joins TRBV5-4 to TRBJ2-3, with D possibly TRBD2 on 6 matching bases. This CDR3 is 15 amino acids long. CDR1 and CDR2 from the germline V gene are SGHNT and YYREEE (reference sequence). The ends were cut back, 9 bases at V and 0 bases at J, with 17 bases in the middle. In DNA, the CDR3 is TGTGCCACTACCCACGGGGGATCTAGCACAGATACGCAGTATTTT. Translating it yields CATTHGGSSTDTQYF.

The chain combines TRBV19 with TRBJ2-3, with D unclear. Trimming took off 0 bases at V and 3 bases at J, with 16 bases between the two ends. The CDR3 spans 17 residues. Germline CDR1 is LNHDA and CDR2 is SQIVND (reference sequence). CDR3 amino acids: CASSIDPFRVQTDTQYF. DNA of the CDR3: TGTGCCAGTAGTATAGATCCTTTTCGGGTGCAGACAGATACGCAGTATTTT.

The V call is TRBV5-1, the J call TRBJ2-1; TRBD1 aligns across 9 bases. This CDR3 is built from 12 residues. CDR1 is SGHRS, CDR2 YFSETQ, per germline. V was pared by 5 bases and J by 7 bases, with 1 base of the junction left unmatched. CDR3 residues: CASRGTGNEQFF. In nucleotides, the CDR3 is TGCGCCAGCAGAGGGACAGGGAATGAGCAGTTCTTC.

The chain has TRBV5-4 and TRBJ2-1; the D gene is possibly TRBD2 (6 bases). Trimming stripped 1 base from V and 9 bases from J, with 17 bases between. Germline assignment: CDR1 SGHNT and CDR2 YYREEE (reference sequence). The CDR3 sequence is 15 residues long. This chain's CDR3 is CASSLRGTSTSEQFF. In DNA, the CDR3 is TGTGCCAGCAGCTTGAGGGGAACTAGCACTAGTGAGCAGTTCTTC.

The chain is built from TRBV28 and TRBJ2-7; 10 bases are a match to TRBD2. Germline CDR1 is MDHEN and CDR2 is SYDVKM. Trimming removed 3 bases from V and 5 bases from J; junction bases left unmatched: 7. CDR3 length: 15 residues. CDR3 residues: CASSFEAGGDDEQYF. The CDR3, as DNA: TGTGCCAGCAGTTTCGAAGCGGGAGGGGACGACGAGCAGTACTTC.

CDR3 coding DNA: TGTGCCAGCGTTAAGGGAGGTTCCCAGCCCCAGCATTTT. The encoded protein is CASVKGGSQPQHF. The genes are TRBV28 and TRBJ1-5, with no clear D. The CDR3 is 13 amino acids. Trimming removed 8 bases from V and 7 bases from J, with 15 bases in between. CDR1 is MDHEN and CDR2 is SYDVKM in the germline V gene.

In DNA, the CDR3 is TGTGCCATCAGTGAGTCTGCTAGCCGGGAGACCCAGTACTTC. This translates into CAISESASRETQYF. This chain uses TRBV10-3 with TRBJ2-5; maybe TRBD2 (5 bases). Trimming cost V 0 bases and J 5 bases, with 10 bases left between them. The CDR3 is made up of 14 amino acids. CDR1 ENHRY and CDR2 SYGVKD come from the germline V gene.

This chain uses TRBV5-1 with TRBJ2-3; 9 bases fit TRBD2. After removal of 4 bases from V and 5 bases from J, the junction contained 11 bases not matched to a gene. The germline V gene has CDR1 SGHRS and CDR2 YFSETQ. The CDR3 is made up of 16 amino acids. The CDR3 DNA reads as TGCGCCAGCAGCCCGAGACCAGCGGGAGGTCTAGATACGCAGTATTTT. Protein sequence: CASSPRPAGGLDTQYF.

This clone was counted a single time. The chain uses TRBV19 and TRBJ1-2; TRBD1 agrees at 12 bases. Germline lookup yields CDR1 LNHDA and CDR2 SQIVND (reference sequence). The CDR3 consists of 15 residues. After removal of 6 bases from V and 2 bases from J, the junction contained 4 bases not matched to a gene. The CDR3, as DNA: TGTGCCAGTAGCTGGGACAGGGGGCCAAACTATGGCTACACCTTC. Protein: CASSWDRGPNYGYTF.

V gene TRBV7-9 combines with J gene TRBJ1-2, with 9 bases that match TRBD1. The V gene's germline CDR1 is SEHNR and CDR2 FQNEAQ (reference sequence). The CDR3 contains 16 residues. The junction had 9 bases not matched to a gene; V was cut back by 4 bases and J by 3 bases. The CDR3 reads CASSSTGRDRDYGYTF. CDR3 bases: TGTGCCAGCAGCTCAACGGGCCGGGACAGGGACTATGGCTACACCTTC.

This chain connects TRBV7-9 to TRBJ2-1; TRBD1 aligns across 7 bases. Trimming took 5 bases from V and 4 from J; bases not matched to a gene: 5. CDR1 and CDR2 from the germline V gene are SEHNR and FQNEAQ (reference sequence). The CDR3 loop spans 14 amino acids. The CDR3 nucleotides are TGTGCCAGCAGCCTGACGGACAGGTACAATGAGCAGTTCTTC. It translates to CASSLTDRYNEQFF.

This clone occurred once. The chain joins TRBV2 to TRBJ1-2; a possible D gene is TRBD1 (5 bases). CDR3 length: 16 residues. Germline CDR1 and CDR2: SNHLY and FYNNEI. V lost 1 base and J 8 bases, leaving 20 bases between the germline ends. CDR3 protein: CASSEGTYVSSGGYTF. The CDR3 nucleotides are TGTGCCAGCAGTGAAGGGACATATGTATCCTCGGGCGGCTACACCTTC.

The chain joins TRBV18 to TRBJ2-1, with TRBD2 matching 7 bases. Losses at the gene ends were 3 bases for V and 7 bases for J; bases not matched to a gene: 6. In germline, CDR1 is KGHSH, CDR2 LQKENI. The CDR3 extends over 14 amino acids. The CDR3 loop reads CASSPPPGGNEQFF. In DNA form, the CDR3 reads TGTGCCAGCTCACCCCCCCCGGGGGGAAATGAGCAGTTCTTC.

The rearrangement uses TRBV9 and TRBJ1-1, with unresolved D. CDR3 length: 16 residues. Between the trimmed V and J ends, which lost 0 bases and 0 bases, there was a span of 12 bases. The germline V gene encodes CDR1 SGDLS and CDR2 YYNGEE. The CDR3 coding sequence is TGTGCCAGCAGCGTAGGAGGAGGTCAGCTGAACACTGAAGCTTTCTTT. Its translation: CASSVGGGQLNTEAFF. Combining the CDR3 with reference TRBV9 and TRBJ1-1 gives the whole variable domain DSGVTQTPKHLITATGQRVTLRCSPRSGDLSVYWYQQSLDQGLQFLIQYYNGEERAKGNILERFSAQQFPDLHSELNLSSLELGDSALYFCASSVGGGQLNTEAFFGQGTRLTVV.

The chain couples TRBV9 to TRBJ2-1; a weak D match, TRBD2 (6 bases). Trimming stripped 4 bases from V and 0 bases from J, with 14 bases between. This CDR3 is 16 amino acids long. CDR1 SGDLS and CDR2 YYNGEE come from the germline V gene. The CDR3 DNA reads as TGTGCCAGCAGCCCATTAGCGGTAAGCTCCTACAATGAGCAGTTCTTC. Translating it yields CASSPLAVSSYNEQFF.

The gene calls are TRBV19 and TRBJ1-1, with D perhaps matching TRBD1 (6 bases). Germline CDR1 and CDR2: LNHDA and SQIVND (reference sequence). The germline V and J ends were trimmed by 5 bases and 0 bases, with 13 bases remaining between them. The CDR3 sequence is 15 residues long. CDR3 nucleotides: TGTGCCAGTAGTCCCTCGTGGACAGTGAACACTGAAGCTTTCTTT. It translates to CASSPSWTVNTEAFF.

V and J are TRBV2 and TRBJ2-1, with D possibly matching TRBD1 (6 bases). Looked up from germline, CDR1 is SNHLY and CDR2 is FYNNEI. CDR3 size: 15 residues. The V gene lost 3 bases and the J gene lost 0 bases, with 9 bases spanning the gap. The CDR3 bases are TGTGCCAGCAGTGATTGGGACAACTCCTACAATGAGCAGTTCTTC. Translating gives CASSDWDNSYNEQFF.